This entry is about one T cell receptor beta chain. Seattle-derived patients entered the study during active infection and were followed longitudinally. The protocol was immunoSEQ multiplex PCR, while the TCRdb copy is restricted to in-frame clones and leaves out a portion. The sample contains 48,000 or so clones, 85% to 90% of which appear only once. The sample is drawn from a study of blood T cell repertoires in COVID-19. Across the whole study: PBMCs, B-cell-depleted T cells, or T cells were the source of the cDNA or gDNA that made up the material.

The germline V and J ends were trimmed by 2 bases and 4 bases, with 10 bases remaining between them. Germline V gene sequence: CDR1 SGHRS, CDR2 YFSETQ. The CDR3 totals 14 residues. Sequencing was carried out using peripheral blood. The chain carries TRBV5-1 and TRBJ2-1; TRBD1 is a possible D gene (5 bases). This clonotype was sampled from a woman of 80 years or more with COVID-19, enrolled during active disease. The CDR3 DNA reads as TGCGCCAGCAGCTTAAGGGGTACATACAATGAGCAGTTCTTC. Translation gives CASSLRGTYNEQFF.